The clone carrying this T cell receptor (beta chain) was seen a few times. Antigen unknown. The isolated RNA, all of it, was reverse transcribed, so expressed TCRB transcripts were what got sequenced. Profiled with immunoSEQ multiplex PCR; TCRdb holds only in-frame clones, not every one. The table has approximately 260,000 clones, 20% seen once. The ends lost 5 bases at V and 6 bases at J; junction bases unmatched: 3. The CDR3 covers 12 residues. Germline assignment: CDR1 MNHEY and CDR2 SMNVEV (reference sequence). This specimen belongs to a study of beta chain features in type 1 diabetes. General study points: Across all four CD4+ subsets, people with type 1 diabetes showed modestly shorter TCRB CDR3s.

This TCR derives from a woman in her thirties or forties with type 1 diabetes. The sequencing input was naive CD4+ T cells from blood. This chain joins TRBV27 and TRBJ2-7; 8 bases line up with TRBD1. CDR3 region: CASSLQGGEQYF. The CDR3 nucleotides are TGTGCCAGCAGTCTACAGGGGGGCGAGCAGTACTTC.